What follows are 20 T cell receptor beta chains derived from one specimen sequenced in a study of blood T cell repertoires in COVID-19 (TCRdb year 2020). Libraries were prepared through the immunoSEQ multiplex PCR assay. TCRdb mirrors the immuneACCESS table, restricted to in-frame sequences. Some clones are absent from its copies; in checked studies, under half trace to an unresolved V gene, and the reason for the others is unknown. In all, the sample holds under 250,000 clones, and 65% to 85% of those were seen once. The ten top clones hold roughly 7.6% of the sample. The sample consisted of peripheral blood. These receptors all come from a woman in her 50s with acute or convalescent COVID-19.

This chain links TRBV24-1 with TRBJ1-2, with TRBD1 identical over 10 bases. CDR1 KGHDR and CDR2 SFDVKD come from the germline V gene. The trim removed 7 bases at V and 6 bases at J, leaving 13 bases unmatched. The CDR3 runs 16 residues. The CDR3 spells CATRQTGGATEDGYTF. Written as DNA, the CDR3 is TGTGCCACCAGACAGACAGGGGGCGCGACGGAGGATGGCTACACCTTC.

This rearrangement joins TRBV5-5 to TRBJ2-3; 7 bases map to TRBD2. Germline V gives CDR1 SGHKS, CDR2 YYEKEE (reference sequence). V shed 1 base, J shed 1 base, and the junction held 3 bases outside the gene matches. CDR3 size: 15 residues. The CDR3 spells CASSLTAGGTDTQYF. CDR3 nucleotides: TGTGCCAGCAGCTTGACGGCGGGAGGCACAGATACGCAGTATTTT.

This chain joins TRBV19 and TRBJ2-2, with 7 bases fitting TRBD1. The V and J ends lost 6 bases and 4 bases, in that order; junction bases with no gene match: 8. The germline CDR1 and CDR2 sequences are LNHDA and SQIVND (reference sequence). The CDR3 has 15 residues. The CDR3 DNA reads as TGTGCCAGTAGAACCGGGACAGCTCTCACCGGGGAGCTGTTTTTT. Translated, it gives CASRTGTALTGELFF.

The J gene is TRBJ2-7, the V gene TRBV28; D gene ambiguous. The CDR3 runs 12 residues. CDR1 is MDHEN, CDR2 SYDVKM, per germline. Trimming shortened V by 6 bases and J by 4 bases, and 10 bases separated the two germline ends. The CDR3 DNA follows: TGTGCCAGCAGGGGCTATCGGTACGAGCAGTACTTC. This translates into CASRGYRYEQYF.

The chain is built from TRBV2 and TRBJ2-5; D perhaps matches TRBD2 (6 bases). Germline loops: CDR1 SNHLY, CDR2 FYNNEI. V lost 8 bases and J lost 5, with 18 bases in between. The CDR3 spans 14 residues. CDR3 coding DNA: TGTGCCAGCGCACAACGGGGGTCTGGGGAGACCCAGTACTTC. The encoded protein is CASAQRGSGETQYF.

V usage is TRBV5-1 and J usage is TRBJ2-3, with D perhaps matching TRBD1 (5 bases). From germline, CDR1 is SGHRS and CDR2 YFSETQ. The germline V and J ends were trimmed by 0 bases and 0 bases, with 8 bases remaining between them. The CDR3 loop spans 15 amino acids. The CDR3 loop is CASSLGRASTDTQYF. CDR3 DNA: TGCGCCAGCAGCTTGGGCAGGGCAAGCACAGATACGCAGTATTTT.

V gene TRBV11-3 combines with J gene TRBJ2-7; TRBD2 matches at 8 bases. Germline V gene sequence: CDR1 SGHNT, CDR2 YENEEA. J was trimmed by 0 bases and V by 5 bases; bases with no gene match: 12. This CDR3 region has 17 residues. Here the CDR3 reads CASSPRWASGGSYEQYF. Written as DNA, the CDR3 is TGTGCCAGCAGCCCCAGGTGGGCCAGCGGGGGCTCCTACGAGCAGTACTTC.

The J gene is TRBJ2-5, the V gene TRBV7-2, with 9 positions matching TRBD2. Germline assignment: CDR1 SGHTA and CDR2 FQGNSA. The CDR3 extends over 19 amino acids. The V gene end was trimmed by 4 bases and the J gene end by 1 base; junction bases not matched to a gene: 16. CDR3 amino acids: CASSYPRAGGGGFQETQYF. Written as DNA, the CDR3 is TGTGCCAGCAGCTACCCCCGAGCGGGAGGCGGGGGGTTCCAAGAGACCCAGTACTTC. The full variable domain, rest sourced from reference TRBV7-2 and TRBJ2-5, is GAGVSQSPSNKVTEKGKDVELRCDPISGHTALYWYRQSLGQGLEFLIYFQGNSAPDKSGLPSDRFSAERTGGSVSTLTIQRTQQEDSAVYLCASSYPRAGGGGFQETQYFGPGTRLLVL.

The rearrangement joins TRBV28 to TRBJ2-5; TRBD2 matches at 9 bases. There are 18 residues in the CDR3. V trimming: 5 bases; J trimming: 5 bases; junction bases outside the gene matches: 18. Germline V gives CDR1 MDHEN, CDR2 SYDVKM. Here the CDR3 reads CASSKVKGASGISETQYF. In DNA, the CDR3 is TGTGCCAGCAGTAAGGTGAAGGGTGCTAGCGGGATTTCGGAGACCCAGTACTTC.

The chain uses TRBV5-6 and TRBJ1-1; D remains ambiguous. The V end lost 0 bases, the J end lost 4 bases, and 13 bases lay between the germline ends. Germline loops: CDR1 SGHDT, CDR2 YYEEEE. The CDR3 loop spans 15 amino acids. In DNA, the CDR3 is TGTGCCAGCAGCTTGGAAGTTGTTGGCAGCACTGAAGCTTTCTTT. Residues: CASSLEVVGSTEAFF.

In its sample, this clone was seen once. The J gene is TRBJ1-2, the V gene TRBV28; the match to TRBD1 covers 9 bases. Germline-derived CDR1 and CDR2 are MDHEN and SYDVKM. The CDR3 is 16 residues long. With 3 bases clipped from V and 8 bases from J, the junction kept 13 bases outside the gene matches. The CDR3 here is CASSLSEGQGIGGYTF. The CDR3 DNA is TGTGCCAGCAGTTTGTCCGAGGGACAGGGAATAGGAGGCTACACCTTC.

The V gene is TRBV25-1, the J gene TRBJ1-3; 9 bases fit TRBD1. Losses at the gene ends were 8 bases for V and 2 bases for J; bases not matched to a gene: 4. CDR3 length equals 14 residues. CDR1 MGHDK and CDR2 SYGVNS come from the germline V gene. The CDR3 sequence: CASGTGSAGNTIYF. The CDR3 DNA is TGTGCCAGCGGGACAGGGTCTGCTGGAAACACCATATATTTT.

J is TRBJ2-7 and V is TRBV11-2; 9 positions match TRBD1. This CDR3 comprises 15 residues. V shed 5 bases and J 2 bases; nucleotides not matched to a gene: 7. Germline V lookup: CDR1 SGHAT, CDR2 FQNNGV. CDR3 bases: TGTGCCAGCAGCCAACGGGACAGGGCCGCCTACGAGCAGTACTTC. Protein product: CASSQRDRAAYEQYF.

The J gene is TRBJ2-3, the V gene TRBV29-1; 7 positions agree with TRBD1. V lost 4 bases to trimming and J lost 5 bases; unmatched junction nucleotides: 6. Per germline, CDR1 SQVTM and CDR2 ANQGSEA. The CDR3 has 13 residues. This CDR3 reads CSVGTGRRDTQYF. In DNA, the CDR3 is TGCAGCGTTGGGACAGGTCGTCGAGATACGCAGTATTTT.

V is TRBV27 and J is TRBJ1-2, with D maybe TRBD1 (6 bases). The CDR3 runs 14 residues. V was pared by 7 bases and J by 7 bases, with 19 bases between. Germline CDR1 is MNHEY and CDR2 is SMNVEV (reference sequence). The CDR3 DNA reads as TGTGCCAGCACCCCTGGCGGCAGGGGCTTTGGCTACACCTTC. Its translation is CASTPGGRGFGYTF.

A single count supports this clone. V is TRBV5-1 and J is TRBJ2-2, with D perhaps matching TRBD2 (6 bases). The CDR3 length is 17 residues. Trimming left V 4 bases short and J 6 bases short, with 22 bases between. Germline assignment: CDR1 SGHRS and CDR2 YFSETQ. CDR3 loop: CASSPTGTPSAAGELFF. The CDR3 bases are TGCGCCAGCAGCCCAACCGGGACTCCCTCAGCGGCCGGGGAGCTGTTTTTT.

The J gene is TRBJ1-1, the V gene TRBV2; D may be TRBD1 (6 bases). Trimming took 3 bases from V and 0 from J, leaving 11 bases between them. The germline V gene has CDR1 SNHLY and CDR2 FYNNEI. This CDR3 comprises 15 residues. This CDR3 is CASSEQGIMNTEAFF. In DNA, the CDR3 is TGTGCCAGCAGTGAGCAGGGGATTATGAACACTGAAGCTTTCTTT.

This chain uses TRBV6-4 with TRBJ1-2, with 8 bases matching TRBD1. Germline lookup yields CDR1 MRHNA and CDR2 SNTAGT. Trimming cost V 5 bases and J 8 bases; bases outside gene matches: 7. The CDR3 covers 13 residues. The CDR3 DNA is TGTGCCAGCAGTCTGGACAGGGCGAGCGGCTACACCTTC. As protein: CASSLDRASGYTF.

This rearrangement joins TRBV7-2 to TRBJ2-7; TRBD1 agrees at 7 bases. J gave up 6 bases and V 3 bases, and 5 bases lay outside the gene matches. The germline V gene has CDR1 SGHTA and CDR2 FQGNSA. The CDR3 extends over 13 amino acids. CDR3 bases: TGTGCCAGCAGCTTGATCGACAGGGTCGAGCAGTACTTC. This gives the protein CASSLIDRVEQYF.

This clone was observed a handful of times. The V call is TRBV6-6, the J call TRBJ1-6, with a tentative D call TRBD1 (6 bases). CDR1 is MNHNY, CDR2 SVGAGI, per germline (reference sequence). This CDR3 has 16 amino acids. Trimming took off 3 bases at V and 4 bases at J, with 13 bases between the two ends. The CDR3 is CASSYQDSRYNSPLHF. DNA of the CDR3: TGTGCCAGCAGTTATCAGGACAGCAGATATAATTCACCCCTCCACTTT.